Each of the 22 T cell receptor beta chains below was sequenced from the same sample in a study of blood T cell repertoires in COVID-19. The table came from immunoSEQ multiplex PCR; TCRdb's copy has only in-frame clones and leaves some out. The table shows approximately 30,000 clones, with around 85% occurring only once. Sequencing input: peripheral blood. These receptors were collected from a human donor with acute or convalescent COVID-19. The donor label of this sample is uncertain.

The chain links TRBV19 to TRBJ1-3, with 7 nucleotides matching TRBD1. This CDR3 contains 15 residues. Germline V CDR1 and CDR2: LNHDA, SQIVND (reference sequence). V shed 5 bases, J shed 4 bases, and the junction held 8 bases outside the gene matches. DNA of the CDR3: TGTGCCAGTAGTCCGATGACAGGGTCCGGAAACACCATATATTTT. The encoded protein is CASSPMTGSGNTIYF.

The chain couples TRBV5-4 to TRBJ2-7; 7 bases line up with TRBD1. With 1 base clipped from V and 5 bases from J, the junction kept 9 bases outside the gene matches. This CDR3 region has 15 residues. Germline lookup yields CDR1 SGHNT and CDR2 YYREEE (reference sequence). CDR3 in amino acids: CASSLSSGGLHEQYF. DNA of the CDR3: TGTGCCAGCAGCTTGAGCTCAGGGGGATTGCACGAGCAGTACTTC. The whole variable domain, remainder taken from reference TRBV5-4 and TRBJ2-7, is ETGVTQSPTHLIKTRGQQVTLRCSSQSGHNTVSWYQQALGQGPQFIFQYYREEENGRGNFPPRFSGLQFPNYSSELNVNALELDDSALYLCASSLSSGGLHEQYFGPGTRLTVT.

The CDR3 DNA reads TGTGCCAGCAGGTCCCCCCAGGGGTCACCCCTCCACTTT. Its translation: CASRSPQGSPLHF. The chain joins TRBV28 to TRBJ1-6; possible D gene TRBD1, 6 bases. Germline CDR1 and CDR2: MDHEN and SYDVKM. The CDR3 extends over 13 amino acids. V shed 6 bases and J shed 10 bases, with 13 bases lying between them. The variable domain in full, with the rest retrieved from reference TRBV28 and TRBJ1-6, is DVKVTQSSRYLVKRTGEKVFLECVQDMDHENMFWYRQDPGLGLRLIYFSYDVKMKEKGDIPEGYSVSREKKERFSLILESASTNQTSMYLCASRSPQGSPLHFGNGTRLTVT.

The chain joins TRBV19 to TRBJ1-5; maybe TRBD1 (6 bases). The V end lost 6 bases, the J end lost 4 bases, and 13 bases lay between the germline ends. Germline CDR1 is LNHDA and CDR2 is SQIVND (reference sequence). CDR3 length: 14 amino acids. The CDR3: CASSPMDSNQPQHF. The CDR3 nucleotides read TGTGCCAGTAGCCCAATGGACAGTAATCAGCCCCAGCATTTT.

The chain uses TRBV11-3 and TRBJ2-1; D is possibly TRBD2 (6 bases). Trimming shortened V by 5 bases and J by 5 bases, and 10 bases separated the two germline ends. From germline, CDR1 is SGHNT and CDR2 YENEEA. This CDR3 region has 13 residues. This CDR3 is CASSPGLHNEQFF. The DNA for the CDR3 is TGTGCCAGCAGCCCCGGACTACACAATGAGCAGTTCTTC.

A few counts support this clone. The chain uses TRBV4-1 and TRBJ1-5; D perhaps matches TRBD1 (5 bases). Trimming removed 3 bases from V and 3 bases from J, with 12 bases in between. This CDR3 spans 15 amino acids. Germline V gene sequence: CDR1 MGHRA, CDR2 YSYEKL. CDR3 region: CASSHAGTLNQPQHF. The CDR3 coding sequence is TGCGCCAGCAGCCACGCCGGGACTCTCAATCAGCCCCAGCATTTT.

This clone was detected only a few times. This chain joins TRBV21-1 and TRBJ1-2; TRBD1, the table's D call, lacks a check against the DNA. TRBV21-1 is shown as a pseudogene. The CDR3 covers 16 residues. CDR3 sequence: CASSKRPRIVNYGYTF. The CDR3 nucleotides are TGTGCCAGCAGCAAAAGGCCCAGGATAGTCAACTATGGCTACACCTTC.

The gene calls are TRBV7-9 and TRBJ1-2; D is unresolved. The CDR3 sequence is 15 residues long. V was cut by 1 base and J by 4 bases, with 13 bases left in between. Germline V CDR1 and CDR2: SEHNR, FQNEAQ (reference sequence). The CDR3 region has the DNA TGTGCCAGCAGCTTAGGTCTGGCAGGTGGCTATGGCTACACCTTC. Translating gives CASSLGLAGGYGYTF.

The V and J genes are TRBV28 and TRBJ1-3; 8 positions match TRBD1. CDR1 is MDHEN, CDR2 SYDVKM, per germline. Unmatched junction bases numbered 3, after V lost 4 bases and J lost 4 bases. The CDR3 sequence is 14 residues long. The CDR3 loop reads CASSSGQGGNTIYF. The CDR3 region has the DNA TGTGCCAGCAGTTCAGGACAGGGCGGAAACACCATATATTTT.

The genes are TRBV6-6 and TRBJ1-5; 7 bases line up with TRBD1. Germline V gene sequence: CDR1 MNHNY, CDR2 SVGAGI (reference sequence). The length of the CDR3 is 15 residues. The trim removed 2 bases at V and 5 bases at J, leaving 6 bases unmatched. The CDR3 loop reads CASSYTDDRDQPQHF. Written as DNA, the CDR3 is TGTGCCAGCAGTTACACCGACGACAGGGATCAGCCCCAGCATTTT.

The rearrangement joins TRBV30 to TRBJ2-2; D not certain. The CDR3 runs 11 residues. Per the germline V gene, CDR1 is GTSNPN and CDR2 is SVGIG (reference sequence). Trimming left V 0 bases short and J 7 bases short, with 3 bases between. The CDR3 DNA is TGTGCCTGGAGTGTCGGCGGGGAGCTGTTTTTT. Translated, it gives CAWSVGGELFF.

This clone came up a few times. The gene calls are TRBV2 and TRBJ2-3, with D hard to call. Between the trimmed V and J ends, which lost 6 bases and 2 bases, there was a span of 12 bases. The CDR3 runs to 14 residues. Germline-derived CDR1 and CDR2 are SNHLY and FYNNEI. The CDR3 DNA sequence: TGTGCCAGCAGCGCTCTAGGTAACACAGATACGCAGTATTTT. Amino acids: CASSALGNTDTQYF. The variable domain in full, completed from reference TRBV2 and TRBJ2-3, reads EPEVTQTPSHQVTQMGQEVILRCVPISNHLYFYWYRQILGQKVEFLVSFYNNEISEKSEIFDDQFSVERPDGSNFTLKIRSTKLEDSAMYFCASSALGNTDTQYFGPGTRLTVL.

This clone has a single count. The rearrangement uses TRBV5-5 and TRBJ2-3; TRBD1 agrees at 9 bases. Germline-derived CDR1 and CDR2 are SGHKS and YYEKEE (reference sequence). This CDR3 has 16 amino acids. Germline trimming cut 4 bases from V and 0 bases from J; bases unmatched to any gene: 6. The CDR3: CASSRGQGFSTDTQYF. DNA of the CDR3: TGTGCCAGCAGCAGAGGACAGGGGTTTAGCACAGATACGCAGTATTTT.

The chain combines TRBV2 with TRBJ2-1; 8 bases are a match to TRBD1. Germline V gives CDR1 SNHLY, CDR2 FYNNEI. V dropped 4 bases and J dropped 7; count of bases not matched to a gene: 6. The CDR3 totals 14 residues. The CDR3 loop reads CASSADRERNEQFF. The CDR3 region has the DNA TGTGCCAGCAGTGCGGACAGGGAAAGGAATGAGCAGTTCTTC.

This clone came up once. The chain is built from TRBV5-8 and TRBJ1-5; no definite D call. Trimming took off 0 bases at V and 4 bases at J, with 8 bases between the two ends. CDR3 length: 14 amino acids. In germline, CDR1 is SGHTS, CDR2 YDEGEE. The CDR3 DNA follows: TGTGCCAGCAGCTTGGGATCCGGGAATCAGCCCCAGCATTTT. This translates into CASSLGSGNQPQHF.

As DNA, the CDR3 is TGTGCCAGCAGCTTTACTCGACAGGGGGGCACTAACTATGGCTACACCTTC. This encodes CASSFTRQGGTNYGYTF. V and J are TRBV7-2 and TRBJ1-2, with TRBD1 matching 9 bases. The V gene's germline CDR1 is SGHTA and CDR2 FQGNSA. This CDR3 has 17 amino acids. V shed 3 bases, J shed 0 bases, and the junction held 8 bases outside the gene matches.

The genes are TRBV11-3 and TRBJ2-5; 10 bases line up with TRBD1. The CDR3 loop spans 15 amino acids. The germline V gene encodes CDR1 SGHNT and CDR2 YENEEA. The V segment lost 5 bases and the J segment 1 base; nucleotides outside the gene matches: 4. CDR3 amino acids: CASSDGTGAQETQYF. The CDR3 nucleotides read TGTGCCAGCAGCGACGGGACAGGGGCCCAAGAGACCCAGTACTTC. The full variable domain, with the rest looked up from reference TRBV11-3 and TRBJ2-5, is EAGVVQSPRYKIIEKKQPVAFWCNPISGHNTLYWYLQNLGQGPELLIRYENEEAVDDSQLPKDRFSAERLKGVDSTLKIQPAELGDSAVYLCASSDGTGAQETQYFGPGTRLLVL.

The chain couples TRBV6-5 to TRBJ1-2; D gene uncertain. The V gene lost 2 bases and the J gene lost 4 bases, with 11 bases spanning the gap. Germline lookup yields CDR1 MNHEY and CDR2 SVGAGI. The CDR3 length is 14 residues. CDR3 sequence: CASSYGRSGYGYTF. CDR3 bases: TGTGCCAGCAGTTACGGGCGAAGCGGCTATGGCTACACCTTC.

This chain links TRBV2 with TRBJ1-5, with TRBD1 matching 11 bases. The CDR3 is made up of 15 amino acids. The germline CDR1 and CDR2 sequences are SNHLY and FYNNEI. Trimming cost V 4 bases and J 7 bases; bases outside gene matches: 6. DNA of the CDR3: TGTGCCAGCAGTGGGGACAGGGGGGGAATCCAGCCCCAGCATTTT. Translation gives CASSGDRGGIQPQHF. The variable domain in full, completed from reference TRBV2 and TRBJ1-5, reads EPEVTQTPSHQVTQMGQEVILRCVPISNHLYFYWYRQILGQKVEFLVSFYNNEISEKSEIFDDQFSVERPDGSNFTLKIRSTKLEDSAMYFCASSGDRGGIQPQHFGDGTRLSIL.

The gene calls are TRBV19 and TRBJ1-1, with D tentatively TRBD1 (5 bases). Trimming removed 5 bases at V and 0 bases at J, with 10 bases between. CDR1 is LNHDA and CDR2 is SQIVND in the germline V gene (reference sequence). CDR3 length: 14 residues. The CDR3 DNA reads as TGTGCCAGTAGTGCTCAGGGCATGAACACTGAAGCTTTCTTT. Translation: CASSAQGMNTEAFF.

The genes are TRBV11-3 and TRBJ2-2, with a possible D match to TRBD2 (6 bases). CDR3 length equals 14 residues. V lost 7 bases to trimming and J lost 6 bases, with 15 bases between them. The germline V gene encodes CDR1 SGHNT and CDR2 YENEEA. The CDR3 bases are TGTGCCAGCACCCAGACACTAGCTCCCGGGGAGCTGTTTTTT. This gives the protein CASTQTLAPGELFF.

The chain carries TRBV18 and TRBJ1-1, with 8 bases fitting TRBD1. CDR1 KGHSH and CDR2 LQKENI come from the germline V gene. Germline trimming cut 5 bases from V and 3 bases from J; bases unmatched to any gene: 2. CDR3 length equals 13 residues. In DNA, the CDR3 is TGTGCCAGCTCAACGACAGGGGACACTGAAGCTTTCTTT. It is translated as CASSTTGDTEAFF.